Below are 17 T cell receptor beta chains sequenced from a single sample in a study of regulatory T cells in long-lasting Graves disease. Combining iRepertoire HTBI primers with Arm-PCR of CDR3 regions, the authors built TCR beta libraries. MiXCR was run by TCRdb on the multiplex PCR reads, yielding one entry per CDR3 protein. Found here are about 400,000 distinct CDR3 sequences, less than 25% of them singletons; the top ten hold less than 25%. Regarding time point: persistent/refractory GD, antithyroid drugs over 5 years with positive TRAb. From PBMCs, RNA was extracted and then used to make the TCR library. The sequences come from peripheral blood mononuclear cells (PBMCs), collected when the disease was refractory, from a patient treated with antithyroid drugs. The receptor source for this set is a female donor with Graves disease.

This sequence joins TRBV28 and TRBJ2-3, with TRBD2 matching 12 bases. Germline loops: CDR1 MDHEN, CDR2 SYDVKM. The CDR3 has 15 residues. V shed 5 bases, J shed 14 bases, and the junction held 14 bases outside the gene matches. This CDR3 is CASSVGLAGPERGYF. The DNA of the CDR3 is TGTGCCAGCAGTGTCGGACTAGCGGGACCGGAAAGGGGGTATTTT. Looking up the rest from reference TRBV28 and TRBJ2-3 gives the full variable domain: DVKVTQSSRYLVKRTGEKVFLECVQDMDHENMFWYRQDPGLGLRLIYFSYDVKMKEKGDIPEGYSVSREKKERFSLILESASTNQTSMYLCASSVGLAGPERGYFGPGTRLTVL.

This clonotype was seen ten or more times. The gene calls are TRBV11-2 and TRBJ1-4, with TRBD1 matching over 8 bases. This CDR3 region has 15 residues. V was pared by 8 bases and J by 2 bases, with 7 bases of the junction left unmatched. Germline V lookup: CDR1 SGHAT, CDR2 FQNNGV. The CDR3 reads CASGPGGFTNEKLFF. CDR3 coding DNA: TGTGCCAGCGGACCAGGGGGCTTTACTAATGAAAAACTGTTTTTT.

This clonotype was counted only a few times. The chain joins TRBV19 to TRBJ1-6; a weak D match, TRBD1 (6 bases). Germline V CDR1 and CDR2: LNHDA, SQIVND (reference sequence). This CDR3 is built from 15 residues. Trimming left V 1 base short and J 7 bases short, with 11 bases between. CDR3 sequence reads: CASSIVGRGNSPLHF. CDR3 DNA sequence: TGTGCCAGTAGTATAGTCGGCAGGGGAAATTCACCCCTCCACTTT.

The rearrangement links TRBV2 to TRBJ2-7, with 11 positions matching TRBD2. The germline V gene has CDR1 SNHLY and CDR2 FYNNEI. The CDR3 is 14 residues long. The V gene end was trimmed by 7 bases and the J gene end by 1 base; junction bases not matched to a gene: 3. Here the CDR3 reads CASISGRGSYEQYF. The CDR3, as DNA: TGTGCCAGCATTAGCGGGAGGGGGTCCTACGAGCAGTACTTC.

The chain joins TRBV29-1 to TRBJ2-7; perhaps TRBD2 as D (6 bases). The CDR3 length is 11 residues. Germline V gene data show CDR1 as SQVTM and CDR2 as ANQGSEA. V lost 2 bases, J lost 12 bases, and 14 bases lay in between. The CDR3 here is CSVERRGSRYF. The CDR3 DNA reads as TGCAGCGTTGAAAGGCGGGGCTCCCGGTACTTC.

CDR3 loop: CSARERTTFSTYNEQFF. The CDR3 nucleotides read TGCAGTGCTAGAGAGAGGACGACTTTCTCCACCTACAATGAGCAGTTCTTC. This chain links TRBV20-1 with TRBJ2-1; D is unresolved. Per the germline V gene, CDR1 is DFQATT and CDR2 is SNEGSKA (reference sequence). The CDR3 is made up of 17 amino acids. The V end lost 0 bases, the J end lost 2 bases, and 17 bases lay between the germline ends.

The sample holds many counts of this clonotype. The chain links TRBV12-3 or TRBV12-4 to TRBJ1-1; D perhaps matches TRBD1 (6 bases). CDR3 size: 14 residues. V gave up 7 bases and J gave up 1 base, with 13 bases separating them. CDR3 coding DNA: TGTGCCAGCAACCTGGGGGGGCCGAACACTGAAGCTTTCTTT. Amino acid sequence: CASNLGGPNTEAFF.

This clonotype was observed a handful of times. The chain couples TRBV15 to TRBJ2-4; a weak D match, TRBD1 (6 bases). The V end lost 0 bases, the J end lost 3 bases, and 18 bases lay between the germline ends. This CDR3 has 18 amino acids. Germline V gene data show CDR1 as LNHNV and CDR2 as YYDKDF (reference sequence). For the CDR3, the DNA is TGTGCCACCAGCAGAGATTACGGGCAGGGGCGAGGCAAAAACATTCAGTACTTC. Amino acid sequence: CATSRDYGQGRGKNIQYF.

The gene calls are TRBV6-2 or TRBV6-3 and TRBJ1-6, with TRBD1 identical over 9 bases. Germline CDR1 is MNHEY and CDR2 is SVGEGT. The CDR3 is 14 residues long. The J segment lost 6 bases and the V segment lost 6 bases, leaving 3 bases of the junction unmatched. CDR3 residues: CASRGTGINSPLHF. In DNA, the CDR3 is TGTGCCAGCAGGGGGACAGGGATTAATTCACCCCTCCACTTT.

The chain is built from TRBV25-1 and TRBJ1-4; 10 positions agree with TRBD1. The CDR3 consists of 16 residues. CDR1 is MGHDK and CDR2 is SYGVNS in the germline V gene. Trimming removed 4 bases from V and 8 bases from J; junction bases left unmatched: 10. The CDR3 loop reads CASSGPKDRGKEKLFF. The CDR3 DNA sequence: TGTGCCAGCAGTGGCCCTAAGGACAGGGGGAAGGAAAAACTGTTTTTT.

This clonotype has more than one count but fewer than ten. This chain joins TRBV7-2 and TRBJ1-1; D unresolved. The CDR3 runs 14 residues. The V and J ends lost 5 bases and 3 bases respectively, with 13 bases between them. The germline gives CDR1 SGHTA, CDR2 FQGNSA. The CDR3 sequence: CASSRTLFDTEAFF. CDR3 in DNA: TGTGCCAGCAGCAGGACTCTCTTTGACACTGAAGCTTTCTTT.

At least ten counts were recorded for this clonotype. The chain is built from TRBV6-5 and TRBJ1-1; the D gene is possibly TRBD1 (5 bases). Trimming cost V 2 bases and J 4 bases, with 8 bases left between them. Germline loops: CDR1 MNHEY, CDR2 SVGAGI. The CDR3 loop spans 13 amino acids. The CDR3 reads CASSYERGTEAFF. In nucleotides, the CDR3 is TGTGCCAGCAGTTACGAAAGGGGCACTGAAGCTTTCTTT.

This chain joins TRBV7-2 and TRBJ2-1; 10 nucleotides agree with TRBD2. Germline V CDR1 and CDR2: SGHTA, FQGNSA. CDR3 size: 16 residues. The junction had 7 bases not matched to a gene; V was cut back by 5 bases and J by 3 bases. The DNA for the CDR3 is TGTGCCAGCAGCCGATTAAGCGGGAGGGTCTACAATGAGCAGTTCTTC. Residues: CASSRLSGRVYNEQFF.

This clonotype was recorded many times. This rearrangement joins TRBV7-2 to TRBJ1-6; D might be TRBD1 (5 bases). This CDR3 has 15 amino acids. From germline, CDR1 is SGHTA and CDR2 FQGNSA. The V and J ends lost 1 base and 7 bases respectively, with 11 bases between them. The CDR3 loop reads CASSLDSGPNSPLHF. The CDR3, as DNA: TGTGCCAGCAGCTTAGATTCAGGGCCCAATTCACCCCTCCACTTT.

This sequence joins TRBV19 and TRBJ2-7; possibly TRBD2 for D (6 bases). The CDR3 extends over 13 amino acids. Trimming cost V 3 bases and J 8 bases, with 14 bases left between them. Germline V lookup: CDR1 LNHDA, CDR2 SQIVND (reference sequence). CDR3 amino acids: CASSMTGLGKQYF. CDR3 DNA sequence: TGTGCCAGTAGTATGACGGGACTTGGCAAGCAGTACTTC. The entire variable domain, with the rest obtained from reference TRBV19 and TRBJ2-7, is as follows: DGGITQSPKYLFRKEGQNVTLSCEQNLNHDAMYWYRQDPGQGLRLIYYSQIVNDFQKGDIAEGYSVSREKKESFPLTVTSAQKNPTAFYLCASSMTGLGKQYFGPGTRLTVT.

This clonotype was counted a few times. The chain uses TRBV12-3 or TRBV12-4 and TRBJ1-5, with a weak D call TRBD1 (6 bases). CDR3 length: 15 amino acids. Trimming removed 5 bases from V and 2 bases from J, with 13 bases in between. CDR3 in DNA: TGTGCCAGCAGTCCCGCAGGGGCCGGCAATCAGCCCCAGCATTTT. This codes for CASSPAGAGNQPQHF.

There are a few counts of this clonotype. The rearrangement uses TRBV12-3 or TRBV12-4 and TRBJ2-1; D possibly corresponds to TRBD2 (6 bases). CDR3 length equals 14 residues. The V and J ends lost 4 bases and 4 bases respectively, with 11 bases between them. The CDR3 nucleotides are TGTGCCAGCAGTTGGGCGGGAAAATACAATGAGCAGTTCTTC. Its protein product is CASSWAGKYNEQFF.